The clone carrying this T cell receptor (beta chain) was recorded at least ten times. One end of the junction fails to match germline, which may point to a read error. This specimen comes from a study of regulatory T cells in long-lasting Graves disease. Arm-PCR of CDR3 regions with iRepertoire HTBI primers generated TCR beta libraries. TCRdb reprocessed the multiplex PCR reads with MiXCR, giving one entry per CDR3 protein. The sample includes fewer than 550,000 distinct CDR3 sequences, 16% of them seen just once. The time point here: newly diagnosed GD, antithyroid drugs for less than 3 months. The TCR library was made from RNA that had been extracted from PBMCs in TRIzol. Germline CDR1 SGHRS, CDR2 YFSETQ. The CDR3 consists of 14 residues. These data were also filed under a second study, of T cells in Graves' hyperthyroidism and ophthalmopathy.

The V and J genes are TRBV5-1 and TRBJ1-5; 9 nucleotides line up with TRBD1. Specimen: peripheral blood mononuclear cells (PBMCs), collected at new diagnosis, from a patient treated with antithyroid drugs. The TCR originated in a woman aged 40-65 years with Graves disease. The CDR3 DNA reads as TGTGCCAGCAGTTTAGGACAGGGGAGCCAGCCCCAGCATTTT. This codes for CASSLGQGSQPQHF.